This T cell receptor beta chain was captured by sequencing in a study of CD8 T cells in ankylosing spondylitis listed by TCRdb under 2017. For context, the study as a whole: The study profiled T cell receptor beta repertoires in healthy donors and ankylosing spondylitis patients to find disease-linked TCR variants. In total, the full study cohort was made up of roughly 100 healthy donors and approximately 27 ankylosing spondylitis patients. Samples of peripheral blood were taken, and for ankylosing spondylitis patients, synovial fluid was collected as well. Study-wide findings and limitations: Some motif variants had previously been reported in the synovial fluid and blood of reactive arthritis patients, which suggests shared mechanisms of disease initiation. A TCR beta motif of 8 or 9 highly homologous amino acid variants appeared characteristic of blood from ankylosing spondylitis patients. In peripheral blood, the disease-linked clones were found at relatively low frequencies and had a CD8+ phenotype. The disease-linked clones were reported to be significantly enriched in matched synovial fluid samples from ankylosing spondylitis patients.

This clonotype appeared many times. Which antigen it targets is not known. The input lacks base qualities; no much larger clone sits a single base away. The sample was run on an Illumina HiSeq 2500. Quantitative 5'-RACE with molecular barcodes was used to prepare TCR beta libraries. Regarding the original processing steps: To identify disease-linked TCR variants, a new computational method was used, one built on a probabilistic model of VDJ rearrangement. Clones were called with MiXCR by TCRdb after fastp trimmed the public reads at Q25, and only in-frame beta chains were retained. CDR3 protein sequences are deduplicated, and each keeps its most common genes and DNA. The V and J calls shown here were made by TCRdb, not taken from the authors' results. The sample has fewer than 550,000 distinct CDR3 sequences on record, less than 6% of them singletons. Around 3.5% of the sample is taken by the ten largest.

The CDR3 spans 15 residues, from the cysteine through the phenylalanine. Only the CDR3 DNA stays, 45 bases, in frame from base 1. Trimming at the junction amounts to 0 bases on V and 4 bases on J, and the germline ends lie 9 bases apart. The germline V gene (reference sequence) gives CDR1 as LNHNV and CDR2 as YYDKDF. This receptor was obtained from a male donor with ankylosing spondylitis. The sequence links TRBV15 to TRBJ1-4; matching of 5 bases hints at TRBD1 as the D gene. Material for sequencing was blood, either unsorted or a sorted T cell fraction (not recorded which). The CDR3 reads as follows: CATSRERQLNEKLFF. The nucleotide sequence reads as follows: TGTGCCACCAGCAGAGAACGACAGCTTAATGAAAAACTGTTTTTT.